The 27 T cell receptor beta chains given below trace back to one sample, sequenced in a study of T cells after posttransplantation cyclophosphamide. TCRdb's copy holds only in-frame clones and misses some; the assay was immunoSEQ multiplex PCR. Listed for the sample are approximately 30,000 clones, none seen a single time. Sequenced sample: PBMCs. The receptors shown here come from a woman in her forties or fifties in good health and a related stem cell transplant donor.

This clone showed up just a few times. The chain employs TRBV30 and TRBJ1-2; 8 nucleotides line up with TRBD1. V lost 5 bases and J lost 5; bases outside the gene matches: 4. CDR1 is GTSNPN and CDR2 is SVGIG in the germline V gene (reference sequence). There are 12 residues in the CDR3. CDR3 bases: TGTGCCTGGGGACAGGGCACTTATGGCTACACCTTC. It encodes CAWGQGTYGYTF. The variable domain in full, completed from reference TRBV30 and TRBJ1-2, reads SQTIHQWPATLVQPVGSPLSLECTVEGTSNPNLYWYRQAAGRGLQLLFYSVGIGQISSEVPQNLSASRPQDRQFILSSKKLLLSDSGFYLCAWGQGTYGYTFGSGTRLTVV.

Ten or more counts support this clone. This chain joins TRBV7-3 and TRBJ2-3; 9 bases are shared with TRBD1. V lost 2 bases and J lost 4; bases outside the gene matches: 4. This CDR3 comprises 15 residues. Germline-derived CDR1 and CDR2 are SGHTA and FQGTGA. DNA for the CDR3: TGTGCCAGCAGCTTAGGGACAGGGAACGCAGATACGCAGTATTTT. It yields the protein CASSLGTGNADTQYF.

This clone was seen many times. It is likely a read error, because the conserved phenylalanine at the end of the CDR3 is missing. Because the CDR3's place on the DNA is in doubt, the DNA is left out and the CDR3 is given as listed by TCRdb. The CDR3 is CASSLIPKG. The chain joins TRBV27 to TRBJ1-3; the table names TRBD1, a call not compared with the DNA. The CDR3 adds up to 9 amino acids, both ends counted. Per the germline V gene, CDR1 is MNHEY and CDR2 is SMNVEV (reference sequence).

The V gene is TRBV6-5, the J gene TRBJ1-2, with D hard to call. Trimming took 2 bases from V and 8 from J, leaving 12 bases between them. The CDR3 has 13 residues. In germline, CDR1 is MNHEY, CDR2 SVGAGI. CDR3 coding DNA: TGTGCCAGCAGTTACCGGGAGTCGGGGGGCTACACCTTC. This sequence encodes CASSYRESGGYTF.

This clone was detected many times. This chain joins TRBV5-8 and TRBJ2-2; 8 positions match TRBD2. The germline V gene encodes CDR1 SGHTS and CDR2 YDEGEE. J lost 3 bases, V lost 0 bases, and 4 bases had no gene match. The CDR3 sequence is 16 residues long. The CDR3 nucleotides are TGTGCCAGCAGCTTGGGGCCTAGCGGGTACACCGGGGAGCTGTTTTTT. Protein product: CASSLGPSGYTGELFF.

V is TRBV4-1 and J is TRBJ2-3; D may be TRBD1 (5 bases). The CDR3 totals 17 residues. Germline V gives CDR1 MGHRA, CDR2 YSYEKL. Trimming pared 3 bases from V and 2 bases from J, leaving 18 bases between. This CDR3 reads CASSQETGSLNTDTQYF. Written as DNA, the CDR3 is TGCGCCAGCAGCCAGGAAACAGGCTCCTTGAACACAGATACGCAGTATTTT.

This clone was detected many times. The V gene is TRBV11-2, the J gene TRBJ1-5; D is undetermined. The germline gives CDR1 SGHAT, CDR2 FQNNGV. V was pared by 2 bases and J by 2 bases, with 4 bases between. CDR3 length: 13 residues. CDR3 sequence reads: CASSLSGNQPQHF. The CDR3 DNA reads as TGTGCCAGCAGCTTAAGCGGCAATCAGCCCCAGCATTTT.

At least ten counts were recorded for this clone. The chain uses TRBV9 and TRBJ1-2; 7 nucleotides match TRBD1. Losses at the gene ends were 7 bases for V and 1 base for J; bases not matched to a gene: 13. The CDR3 has 16 residues. Germline CDR1 and CDR2: SGDLS and YYNGEE. CDR3 loop: CASGIQGHNNNYGYTF. The CDR3, as DNA: TGTGCCAGCGGAATACAGGGGCATAATAATAACTATGGCTACACCTTC.

This clone was recorded many times. The V and J genes are TRBV5-4 and TRBJ2-1; 12 bases map to TRBD2. CDR1 and CDR2 (germline): SGHNT, YYREEE (reference sequence). The CDR3 consists of 16 residues. V gave up 5 bases and J gave up 2 bases; unmatched junction bases: 5. CDR3 DNA sequence: TGTGCCAGCAGTCCGAGGACTAGCGGGACCTACAATGAGCAGTTCTTC. Translated: CASSPRTSGTYNEQFF.

This clone was picked up many times. This sequence joins TRBV11-3 and TRBJ2-1, with a possible D match to TRBD2 (6 bases). The germline CDR1 and CDR2 sequences are SGHNT and YENEEA. This CDR3 has 15 amino acids. Trimming stripped 6 bases from V and 7 bases from J, with 19 bases between. The CDR3 DNA reads TGTGCCAGCAGTTTGACTAGAGGGGTTTCGAATGAGCAGTTCTTC. Protein product: CASSLTRGVSNEQFF.

This clone was observed many times. The chain joins TRBV5-1 to TRBJ2-7; D perhaps matches TRBD2 (6 bases). Germline V CDR1 and CDR2: SGHRS, YFSETQ. The CDR3 spans 16 residues. V was shortened by 4 bases and J by 4 bases, with 21 bases between the two germline ends. The CDR3 loop is CASSAGSGGAEYEQYF. Here the CDR3 DNA reads TGCGCCAGCAGCGCCGGGTCGGGCGGGGCAGAATACGAGCAGTACTTC.

This clone was observed many times. The V call is TRBV6-6, the J call TRBJ1-4, with a tentative D call TRBD1 (5 bases). V dropped 8 bases and J dropped 8 bases, with 12 bases sitting between them. CDR3 length equals 12 residues. Germline-derived CDR1 and CDR2 are MNHNY and SVGAGI (reference sequence). The CDR3 sequence: CASFGGREKLFF. DNA of the CDR3: TGTGCCAGCTTCGGGGGAAGAGAAAAACTGTTTTTT.

This clone was counted at least ten times. V usage is TRBV28 and J usage is TRBJ2-7, with D perhaps matching TRBD1 or TRBD2 (6 bases each). The CDR3 has 15 amino acids. CDR1 MDHEN and CDR2 SYDVKM come from the germline V gene. Between the trimmed V and J ends, which lost 3 bases and 5 bases, there was a span of 17 bases. In nucleotides, the CDR3 is TGTGCCAGCAGTTTGAGGGGAGAGGGGGAGGACGAGCAGTACTTC. It encodes CASSLRGEGEDEQYF.

The CDR3 nucleotides read TGTGCCAGCAGCGTAGCTTTCCTAGAGGCAGATACGCAGTATTTT. It codes for CASSVAFLEADTQYF. The chain recombines TRBV9 with TRBJ2-3, with unresolved D. The V end was cut by 0 bases, the J end by 4 bases, with 12 bases between. This CDR3 spans 15 amino acids. Germline loops: CDR1 SGDLS, CDR2 YYNGEE. The full variable domain, in which reference TRBV9 and TRBJ2-3 provide the parts outside the CDR3, is DSGVTQTPKHLITATGQRVTLRCSPRSGDLSVYWYQQSLDQGLQFLIQYYNGEERAKGNILERFSAQQFPDLHSELNLSSLELGDSALYFCASSVAFLEADTQYFGPGTRLTVL.

This clone occurred a few times. CDR3 bases: TGTGCCACCAGCAGCACGACTAGCGGCGATACGCAGTATTTT. It translates to CATSSTTSGDTQYF. This chain uses TRBV15 with TRBJ2-3; the match to TRBD2 covers 9 bases. Germline V lookup: CDR1 LNHNV, CDR2 YYDKDF (reference sequence). The CDR3 is made up of 14 amino acids. V dropped 3 bases and J dropped 6; count of bases not matched to a gene: 4.

The sample holds many counts of this clone. The chain combines TRBV7-9 with TRBJ1-5; 8 bases align to TRBD1. Germline assignment: CDR1 SEHNR and CDR2 FQNEAQ (reference sequence). V was clipped by 1 base and J by 5 bases; unmatched bases: 4. The CDR3 covers 15 residues. CDR3 sequence reads: CASSLGLQGDQPQHF. The CDR3 DNA reads TGTGCCAGCAGCTTAGGTCTACAGGGGGATCAGCCCCAGCATTTT.

This clone was observed many times. Here the CDR3 DNA reads TGTGCCAGCAGCTGGACACAGGGCTACGAGCAGTACTTC. Translating it yields CASSWTQGYEQYF. The chain employs TRBV7-8 and TRBJ2-7, with D possibly TRBD1 on 6 matching bases. Germline V lookup: CDR1 SGHVS, CDR2 FQNEAQ. V was pared by 4 bases and J by 3 bases, with 10 bases between. This CDR3 has 13 residues.

Ten or more counts support this clone. The V and J genes are TRBV2 and TRBJ2-1; possible D gene TRBD1, 6 bases. V lost 1 base and J 9 bases, leaving 10 bases between the germline ends. Germline-derived CDR1 and CDR2 are SNHLY and FYNNEI. CDR3 length equals 13 residues. CDR3 protein: CASSEVQGLEQFF. Written as DNA, the CDR3 is TGTGCCAGCAGTGAAGTCCAGGGGCTTGAGCAGTTCTTC.

This clone was recorded at least ten times. This chain connects TRBV2 to TRBJ2-5; 9 bases agree with TRBD1. With V trimmed by 4 bases and J by 4 bases, 10 bases remained unmatched. Germline V gene sequence: CDR1 SNHLY, CDR2 FYNNEI. The CDR3 has 16 amino acids. The CDR3 is CASSGGSLGQGETQYF. The CDR3 DNA reads as TGTGCCAGCAGTGGGGGGTCTTTGGGACAGGGAGAGACCCAGTACTTC.

This clone was seen repeatedly, ten times or more. This chain joins TRBV30 and TRBJ1-1; possibly TRBD1 for D (5 bases). CDR3 length: 13 residues. CDR1 GTSNPN and CDR2 SVGIG come from the germline V gene (reference sequence). V lost 1 base and J 1 base, leaving 7 bases between the germline ends. The CDR3 bases are TGTGCCTGGAGTGCAGGACAGAACACTGAAGCTTTCTTT. It encodes CAWSAGQNTEAFF.

This clone occurred many times. This chain uses TRBV6-5 with TRBJ1-1, with D perhaps matching TRBD1 (5 bases). The CDR3 runs 15 residues. Trimming left V 2 bases short and J 1 base short, with 11 bases between. Germline lookup yields CDR1 MNHEY and CDR2 SVGAGI. The CDR3 reads CASSYAAGQNTEAFF. The DNA for the CDR3 is TGTGCCAGCAGTTACGCGGCTGGACAGAACACTGAAGCTTTCTTT.

J is TRBJ1-2 and V is TRBV29-1; D possibly corresponds to TRBD1 (5 bases). CDR3 length: 11 amino acids. V was shortened by 7 bases and J by 9 bases, with 15 bases between the two germline ends. Germline CDR1 and CDR2: SQVTM and ANQGSEA. The CDR3 spells CSGDTRTSYTF. The DNA of the CDR3 is TGCAGCGGCGATACACGGACAAGCTACACCTTC.

This clone has more than one count but fewer than ten. The chain employs TRBV13 and TRBJ2-1; 8 nucleotides match TRBD2. The germline gives CDR1 PRHDT, CDR2 FYEKMQ (reference sequence). The CDR3 covers 16 residues. Trimming at V came to 3 bases and at J to 0 bases, leaving 4 bases not matched to a gene. The CDR3 sequence: CASSFPGRGSYNEQFF. For the CDR3, the DNA is TGTGCCAGCAGCTTCCCCGGGAGGGGCTCCTACAATGAGCAGTTCTTC.

V gene TRBV12-3 or TRBV12-4 combines with J gene TRBJ2-1; 8 bases agree with TRBD2. There are 15 residues in the CDR3. V gave up 5 bases and J gave up 2 bases; unmatched junction bases: 5. This CDR3 is CASSHSGRTYNEQFF. In nucleotides, the CDR3 is TGTGCCAGCAGTCACAGCGGGAGAACCTACAATGAGCAGTTCTTC.

This clone was seen more than once but under ten times. The gene calls are TRBV20-1 and TRBJ2-3; D not certain. CDR3 length equals 10 residues. CDR1 is DFQATT and CDR2 is SNEGSKA in the germline V gene (reference sequence). Trimming cost V 6 bases and J 4 bases, with 5 bases left between them. CDR3: CSAGADTQYF. The CDR3 nucleotides are TGCAGTGCGGGCGCAGATACGCAGTATTTT.

At least ten counts were recorded for this clone. CDR3 protein: CASSSTAGGTEAFF. The CDR3 coding sequence is TGTGCCAGCAGCTCGACCGCAGGGGGCACTGAAGCTTTCTTT. This chain links TRBV7-9 with TRBJ1-1; 7 bases align to TRBD1. After removal of 4 bases from V and 4 bases from J, the junction contained 6 bases not matched to a gene. The CDR3 is 14 residues long. In germline, CDR1 is SEHNR, CDR2 FQNEAQ (reference sequence).

This clone was recorded at least ten times. The V call is TRBV4-1, the J call TRBJ2-7; 8 nucleotides agree with TRBD2. The CDR3 has 15 residues. Trimming removed 1 base from V and 5 bases from J; junction bases left unmatched: 7. Looked up from germline, CDR1 is MGHRA and CDR2 is YSYEKL. The CDR3: CASSQADGGGNEQYF. For the CDR3, the DNA is TGCGCCAGCAGCCAAGCGGACGGGGGGGGTAACGAGCAGTACTTC.